The rows below give T cell receptor beta chains drawn from one sample of a study of post-analysis software for immune sequencing data. In TCRdb, the PCR reads were re-called with MiXCR into one record per CDR3 protein. The sample shows hundreds of thousands of distinct CDR3 sequences, roughly 46% of them seen only once. Sample: blood. The receptors come from a girl aged 5-17 years with multiple sclerosis. CDR3s include the opening cysteine and the closing phenylalanine or tryptophan. A D gene is named only where the DNA matches it firmly. Not all rows give a size; the values are once, few, many and, for expanded clones, a class.

j_call v_call d_call clone_size cdr3_aa cdr3_nt
TRBJ2-3 TRBV10-3 NA NA CAISEGGTDTQYF TGTGCCATCAGCGAGGGGGGCACAGATACGCAGTATTTT
TRBJ1-1 TRBV13 NA NA CASSFQENTEAFF TGTGCCAGCAGCTTTCAGGAGAACACTGAAGCTTTCTTT
TRBJ2-7 TRBV25-1 TRBD2 NA CASSEQGLAAYEQYF TGTGCCAGCAGTGAACAGGGACTAGCGGCCTACGAGCAGTACTTC
TRBJ1-1 TRBV7-9 NA NA CASSLAHLNTEAFF TGTGCCAGCAGCTTAGCCCACCTGAACACTGAAGCTTTCTTT
TRBJ1-2 TRBV12-3/TRBV12-4 NA NA CASSQTYSDGYTF TGTGCCAGCAGTCAAACATACAGTGATGGCTACACCTTC
TRBJ2-3 TRBV12-5 NA NA CASGYSGTDTQYF TGTGCTAGTGGTTATTCGGGCACAGATACGCAGTATTTT
TRBJ2-5 TRBV6-1 NA NA CAIWTPYQETQYF TGTGCCATCTGGACACCGTACCAAGAGACCCAGTACTTC
TRBJ2-5 TRBV7-2 NA NA CASSLDGGPMETQYF TGTGCCAGCAGCTTAGACGGGGGACCCATGGAGACCCAGTACTTC
TRBJ2-4 TRBV5-1 TRBD1 few CASSLGTGMAKNIQYF TGCGCCAGCAGCCTCGGGACAGGGATGGCCAAAAACATTCAGTACTTC
TRBJ2-3 TRBV20-1 TRBD1 NA CSARKDRATDTQYF TGCAGTGCTAGAAAAGACAGGGCCACAGATACGCAGTATTTT